This T cell receptor (beta chain) originates from a study of blood T cell repertoires in COVID-19. Looking at the study overall: T cells, B-cell-depleted T cells, or PBMCs provided the cDNA or gDNA that served as material.

Deletions cut 4 bases from V and 8 bases from J, with 14 bases between. The germline gives CDR1 LGHDT, CDR2 YNNKEL (reference sequence). The length of the CDR3 is 14 residues. Authors' processing steps: Using reference gene primer amplification, nucleated cell counts were estimated. Generated by immunoSEQ multiplex PCR, the TCRdb table keeps only in-frame clones and is missing some. The V and J calls and the clone size are those of that table, but D and trimming were determined from the DNA. Counted here are around 260,000 clones, approximately 90% occurring once; the ten biggest clones make up 3.6%. This clone was found a few times.

What was sequenced was peripheral blood. The receptor comes from a young man with active or convalescent COVID-19. The V call is TRBV3-1 (or the pseudogene TRBV3-2), the J call TRBJ1-4, with D possibly TRBD1 on 5 matching bases. CDR3 residues: CASSPARRGEKLFF. CDR3 coding DNA: TGTGCCAGCAGCCCAGCACGCCGGGGGGAAAAACTGTTTTTT.